These 20 T cell receptor beta chains were sequenced from one sample in a study of blood T cell repertoires in COVID-19. Clones were sequenced by immunoSEQ multiplex PCR, and TCRdb holds only the in-frame ones, with some missing. Among some 150,000 clones listed, about four fifths were seen once. Sequencing used peripheral blood. All receptors derive from a human donor in a cohort sampled during active COVID-19.

The V call is TRBV28, the J call TRBJ2-3; no clear D gene. The germline CDR1 and CDR2 sequences are MDHEN and SYDVKM. The CDR3 contains 11 residues. The germline V and J ends were trimmed by 7 bases and 5 bases, with 7 bases remaining between them. CDR3 coding DNA: TGTGCCAGCAACAAAAGAGATACGCAGTATTTT. Encoded protein: CASNKRDTQYF.

This clone was recorded only once. This chain connects TRBV28 to TRBJ2-7; 7 bases line up with TRBD1. This CDR3 is 15 amino acids long. Germline-derived CDR1 and CDR2 are MDHEN and SYDVKM. V lost 5 bases to trimming and J lost 2 bases; unmatched junction nucleotides: 9. The CDR3 loop reads CASSPIGQAAYEQYF. The DNA for the CDR3 is TGTGCCAGCAGTCCAATAGGACAGGCGGCCTACGAGCAGTACTTC.

This clone was picked up a small number of times. This chain uses TRBV5-1 with TRBJ1-4; a possible D gene is TRBD1 (6 bases). The length of the CDR3 is 15 residues. Germline loops: CDR1 SGHRS, CDR2 YFSETQ. Trimming pared 4 bases from V and 6 bases from J, leaving 16 bases between. The DNA of the CDR3 is TGCGCCAGCAGCCCCTCGGACAGAGCCTATGAAAAACTGTTTTTT. Translated, it gives CASSPSDRAYEKLFF.

The CDR3 DNA reads as TGTGCCAGCAGCTATACTGATCTGAACACTGAAGCTTTCTTT. This codes for CASSYTDLNTEAFF. This sequence joins TRBV7-8 and TRBJ1-1; D is ambiguous. Trimming pared 4 bases from V and 0 bases from J, leaving 9 bases between. Germline V CDR1 and CDR2: SGHVS, FQNEAQ. The CDR3 is made up of 14 amino acids.

The J gene is TRBJ2-3, the V gene TRBV3-1 (or the pseudogene TRBV3-2); TRBD2 matches 12 bases. The germline gives CDR1 LGHDT, CDR2 YNNKEL (reference sequence). J gave up 4 bases and V 4 bases, and 6 bases lay outside the gene matches. The CDR3 runs to 16 residues. The CDR3, as DNA: TGTGCCAGCAGCCGCCGACTAGCGGGAGTTTCAGATACGCAGTATTTT. Translated: CASSRRLAGVSDTQYF.

This chain uses TRBV7-2 with TRBJ1-2, with D unclear. Germline V gene data show CDR1 as SGHTA and CDR2 as FQGNSA. This CDR3 contains 15 residues. V was cut by 1 base and J by 1 base, with 10 bases left in between. CDR3 protein: CASSLGGGDNYGYTF. The CDR3, as DNA: TGTGCCAGCAGCTTAGGAGGCGGGGATAACTATGGCTACACCTTC.

CDR3 loop: CASSQDPGGWTYNSPLHF. CDR3 nucleotide sequence: TGTGCCAGCAGCCAAGATCCAGGGGGGTGGACCTATAATTCACCCCTCCACTTT. The chain couples TRBV3-1 (or the pseudogene TRBV3-2) to TRBJ1-6, with TRBD1 matching 7 bases. The ends lost 0 bases at V and 2 bases at J; junction bases unmatched: 7. Germline assignment: CDR1 LGHDT and CDR2 YNNKEL (reference sequence). The CDR3 is 18 residues long.

The chain uses TRBV5-1 and TRBJ1-4; a possible D gene is TRBD1 (5 bases). There are 14 residues in the CDR3. Trimming took 7 bases from V and 2 from J, leaving 12 bases between them. From germline, CDR1 is SGHRS and CDR2 YFSETQ. The CDR3 loop reads CASQADSTNEKLFF. The CDR3 nucleotides are TGCGCCAGCCAGGCCGACAGCACTAATGAAAAACTGTTTTTT.

The chain combines TRBV19 with TRBJ1-6, with D tentatively TRBD1 (5 bases). V was pared by 3 bases and J by 10 bases, with 16 bases between. This CDR3 is built from 15 residues. Germline lookup yields CDR1 LNHDA and CDR2 SQIVND (reference sequence). CDR3 bases: TGTGCCAGTAGTATTATAGGGGCAACCACATCACCCCTCCACTTT. This translates into CASSIIGATTSPLHF.

This clone was detected once. The chain couples TRBV24-1 to TRBJ2-1; 9 bases agree with TRBD2. Germline assignment: CDR1 KGHDR and CDR2 SFDVKD. This CDR3 has 15 residues. V was clipped by 5 bases and J by 5 bases; unmatched bases: 6. For the CDR3, the DNA is TGTGCCACCAGTGTCGCGGGAGGGCCACACAATGAGCAGTTCTTC. This sequence encodes CATSVAGGPHNEQFF.

V usage is TRBV18 and J usage is TRBJ2-1, with 10 bases identical to TRBD2. V lost 5 bases and J lost 4; bases outside the gene matches: 5. The CDR3 sequence is 15 residues long. Germline values: CDR1 KGHSH, CDR2 LQKENI. CDR3 coding DNA: TGTGCCAGCTCATCCGGACTAGCGGAGTACAATGAGCAGTTCTTC. Its translation: CASSSGLAEYNEQFF.

This chain links TRBV7-9 with TRBJ1-2, with 9 bases matching TRBD1. Trimming took 2 bases from V and 8 from J; bases not matched to a gene: 6. The CDR3 length is 14 residues. Germline V gives CDR1 SEHNR, CDR2 FQNEAQ (reference sequence). CDR3 protein: CASSLQQGAEGYTF. The CDR3 region has the DNA TGTGCCAGCAGCTTACAACAGGGGGCGGAAGGCTACACCTTC. Full variable domain (rest looked up from reference TRBV7-9 and TRBJ1-2): DTGVSQNPRHKITKRGQNVTFRCDPISEHNRLYWYRQTLGQGPEFLTYFQNEAQLEKSRLLSDRFSAERPKGSFSTLEIQRTEQGDSAMYLCASSLQQGAEGYTFGSGTRLTVV.

This clone was seen repeatedly, ten times or more. The chain employs TRBV11-2 and TRBJ1-6; TRBD1 agrees at 9 bases. The CDR3 is 15 residues long. The germline CDR1 and CDR2 sequences are SGHAT and FQNNGV. With V trimmed by 1 base and J by 10 bases, 5 bases remained unmatched. CDR3 loop: CASSLVGQGDSPLHF. CDR3 DNA: TGTGCCAGCAGCTTAGTGGGACAGGGTGACTCACCCCTCCACTTT.

The chain employs TRBV3-1 (or the pseudogene TRBV3-2) and TRBJ2-5; possible D gene TRBD1, 6 bases. Trimming took off 7 bases at V and 5 bases at J, with 17 bases between the two ends. The CDR3 covers 14 residues. In germline, CDR1 is LGHDT, CDR2 YNNKEL (reference sequence). The CDR3 loop reads CASTQGRGPETQYF. CDR3 DNA: TGTGCCAGCACCCAGGGGAGAGGCCCGGAGACCCAGTACTTC.

This rearrangement joins TRBV7-2 to TRBJ2-7, with 14 nucleotides matching TRBD2. This CDR3 has 17 residues. Per germline, CDR1 SGHTA and CDR2 FQGNSA. J lost 5 bases, V lost 3 bases, and 9 bases had no gene match. The CDR3 reads CASSFPRLAGGPNEQYF. Written as DNA, the CDR3 is TGTGCCAGCAGCTTCCCCCGACTAGCGGGAGGGCCCAACGAGCAGTACTTC.

The J gene is TRBJ2-1, the V gene TRBV30; 13 nucleotides align to TRBD2. CDR1 is GTSNPN, CDR2 SVGIG, per germline (reference sequence). There are 15 residues in the CDR3. V dropped 2 bases and J dropped 9; count of bases not matched to a gene: 7. The CDR3 DNA reads as TGTGCCTGGAGTACTAGCGGGAGGGCCCGGGGTGAGCAGTTCTTC. Its translation: CAWSTSGRARGEQFF.

The chain joins TRBV7-8 to TRBJ1-4; D not certain. The length of the CDR3 is 13 residues. The germline CDR1 and CDR2 sequences are SGHVS and FQNEAQ. The ends were cut back, 5 bases at V and 11 bases at J, with 15 bases in the middle. DNA of the CDR3: TGTGCCAGCAGCCGGAGGCTGACCGGGAAACTGTTTTTT. The encoded protein is CASSRRLTGKLFF.

The chain combines TRBV19 with TRBJ2-5, with 10 bases aligning to TRBD1. With V trimmed by 3 bases and J by 1 base, 8 bases remained unmatched. Germline V lookup: CDR1 LNHDA, CDR2 SQIVND (reference sequence). The CDR3 runs 17 residues. This CDR3 reads CASSMGGRTGGQETQYF. CDR3 sequence (DNA): TGTGCCAGTAGTATGGGAGGCCGGACAGGGGGCCAAGAGACCCAGTACTTC.

The J gene is TRBJ2-3, the V gene TRBV7-3; D is unresolved. CDR1 is SGHTA, CDR2 FQGTGA, per germline. This CDR3 comprises 13 residues. The V gene lost 8 bases and the J gene lost 0 bases, with 9 bases spanning the gap. For the CDR3, the DNA is TGTGCCAGCGGCAGTGGCAGCACAGATACGCAGTATTTT. As protein: CASGSGSTDTQYF.

The chain uses TRBV12-2 and TRBJ2-7; the table gives TRBD2 as D, unverified against the DNA. TRBV12-2 has pseudogene status. CDR3 size: 16 residues. The CDR3 nucleotides are TGTGCAAGTCGCTCCTCGAGAGCGGGAGATCGCTACGAGCAGTACTTC. Protein: CASRSSRAGDRYEQYF.